Sequencing of this TCR beta chain was carried out in a study of cytomegalovirus exposure and HLA in healthy donors. Study results and limitations: When a later analysis was performed, an Asian-associated ancestry cluster reportedly had fewer N-insertions than the roughly 640-donor mean. As immune exposure information, only CMV serostatus was available.

Primers: 60 Vbeta forward and 13 Jbeta reverse. Produced via immunoSEQ multiplex PCR; TCRdb's table is partial and in-frame only. Here the sample spans about 210,000 clones, about 80% being singletons. Concerning this clone: Its antigen remains unknown.

The sequencing sample was made of PBMCs. This sequence was found in a male donor in good health and CMV-seronegative.

The CDR3 loop reads CASSLVGQPQHF. The CDR3 region has the DNA TGTGCCAGCAGTCTAGTGGGTCAGCCCCAGCATTTT. The chain links TRBV27 to TRBJ1-5; no clear D gene. V shed 5 bases and J shed 6 bases, with 8 bases lying between them. This CDR3 comprises 12 residues. From germline, CDR1 is MNHEY and CDR2 SMNVEV (reference sequence).